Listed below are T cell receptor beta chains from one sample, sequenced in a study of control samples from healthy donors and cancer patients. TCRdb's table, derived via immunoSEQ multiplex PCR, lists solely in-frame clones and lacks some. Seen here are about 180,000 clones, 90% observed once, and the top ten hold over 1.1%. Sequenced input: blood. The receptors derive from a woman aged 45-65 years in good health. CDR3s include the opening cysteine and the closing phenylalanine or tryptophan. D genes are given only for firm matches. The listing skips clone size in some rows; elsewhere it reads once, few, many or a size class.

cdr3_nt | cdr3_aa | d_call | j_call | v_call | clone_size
TGTGCCAGCAGTACCCGGGACAGGGGCGTCTACGAGCAGTACTTC | CASSTRDRGVYEQYF | TRBD1 | TRBJ2-7 | TRBV6-5 | NA
TGTGCCTGGGGTAAAGATACGCAGTATTTT | CAWGKDTQYF | NA | TRBJ2-3 | TRBV30 | NA
TGCAGTGCTAGTGTTTCAGAAGGGAACACTGAAGCTTTCTTT | CSASVSEGNTEAFF | NA | TRBJ1-1 | TRBV20-1 | NA
TGTGCCAGCAGTGAGGCGGGGCTGGGTCAGCCCCAGCATTTT | CASSEAGLGQPQHF | NA | TRBJ1-5 | TRBV6-4 | few
TGTGCCAGCAGCGCTTTGGGACAGGGTAATTCACCCCTCCACTTT | CASSALGQGNSPLHF | TRBD1 | TRBJ1-6 | TRBV28 | NA
TGTGCCAGCAGCCAAAAGACAGGATTATATGGCTACACCTTC | CASSQKTGLYGYTF | NA | TRBJ1-2 | TRBV3-1/TRBV3-2 | few
TGTGCCGGGATGACAGGGGGAGGCTCCTACGAGCAGTACTTC | CAGMTGGGSYEQYF | TRBD1 | TRBJ2-7 | TRBV2 | NA
TGTGCCAGCACCCGGAGCCTAGCGGGAGTAAGCGAGCAGTTCTTC | CASTRSLAGVSEQFF | TRBD2 | TRBJ2-1 | TRBV5-6 | NA
TGCGCCAGCAGCCAATCGCTGGCCAGCTACAATGAGCAGTTCTTC | CASSQSLASYNEQFF | NA | TRBJ2-1 | TRBV4-3 | NA
TGTGCCAGCAGCCAGGTTAGCGGGAGGGCCTCCTACAATGAGCAGTTCTTC | CASSQVSGRASYNEQFF | TRBD2 | TRBJ2-1 | TRBV4-2 | NA
TGTGCCAGCAGCCCCACCAACACCATGGGCTACACCTTC | CASSPTNTMGYTF | NA | TRBJ1-2 | TRBV11-1 | NA
TGTGCCAGCAGCGACGGACAAAGAAACTATGGCTACACCTTC | CASSDGQRNYGYTF | NA | TRBJ1-2 | TRBV7-2 | many
TGTGCCAGCAGCGACGGACAGGACAATTCACCCCTCCACTTT | CASSDGQDNSPLHF | TRBD1 | TRBJ1-6 | TRBV5-4 | NA
TGTGCCAGCAGCCAAGTCAACAGGGCCGGCACAGATACGCAGTATTTT | CASSQVNRAGTDTQYF | NA | TRBJ2-3 | TRBV14 | NA
TGTGCTAGCAGCCTAACAGGGTCTGGGGCCAACGTCCTGACTTTC | CASSLTGSGANVLTF | NA | TRBJ2-6 | TRBV7-7 | NA
TGTGCCACCAGTAATCCAGGGCCCCCCAACTACAATGAGCAGTTCTTC | CATSNPGPPNYNEQFF | NA | TRBJ2-1 | TRBV24-1 | NA
TGTGCCAGCAGCTCCGGGACAGGGGGGATTATCTTAACCTACGAGCAGTACTTC | CASSSGTGGIILTYEQYF | TRBD1 | TRBJ2-7 | TRBV5-4 | NA
TGTGCCAGCTCACCGGGCCTACAGCAGCCCCAGCATTTT | CASSPGLQQPQHF | NA | TRBJ1-5 | TRBV18 | NA
TGTGCCAGCAGCTTAACAGGGGCCTACGAGCAGTACTTC | CASSLTGAYEQYF | TRBD1 | TRBJ2-7 | TRBV7-2 | NA
TGTGCCAGCAGCCCTTTACAAAGGGAGGGCAATCAGCCCCAGCATTTT | CASSPLQREGNQPQHF | NA | TRBJ1-5 | TRBV28 | NA
TGTGCCACCAGTGATGGACCCACGGGTGGTGAAAAACTGTTTTTT | CATSDGPTGGEKLFF | NA | TRBJ1-4 | TRBV24-1 | NA
TGTGCCAGCAGCCAAGCGCGGGGGGGCGGAGAGACCCAGTACTTC | CASSQARGGGETQYF | TRBD2 | TRBJ2-5 | TRBV3-1/TRBV3-2 | NA
TGTGCCAGCAGTCCTGGCGCCGCCTTAGGGACAGGGGCCGTCAATGAGCAGTTCTTC | CASSPGAALGTGAVNEQFF | TRBD1 | TRBJ2-1 | TRBV6-6 | NA
TGCGCCAGCAGCCAAGATTCCCCGGGACAAAGGCCAGACGCCCGGTACAATGAGCAGTTCTTC | CASSQDSPGQRPDARYNEQFF | NA | TRBJ2-1 | TRBV4-1 | NA
TGTGCCAGCGGGGGCTACAATGAGCAGTTCTTC | CASGGYNEQFF | NA | TRBJ2-1 | TRBV6-5 | NA
TGTGCCAGCAGCCCCCACTACTATAATTACGAGCAGTACTTC | CASSPHYYNYEQYF | NA | TRBJ2-7 | TRBV9 | NA
TGTGCCAGCAGCCAAAACTCTGGAAACACCATATATTTT | CASSQNSGNTIYF | NA | TRBJ1-3 | TRBV14 | NA
TGTGCCAGTAGTATCTCGATCGACAGGGCCCAAGCTTTCTTT | CASSISIDRAQAFF | TRBD1 | TRBJ1-1 | TRBV19 | NA
TGTGCCAGCAGTGTGCGGGAGCAGTTCTTC | CASSVREQFF | NA | TRBJ2-1 | TRBV2 | NA
TGTGCCAGCAGCGTAGGTGACTCTGGAAACACCATATATTTT | CASSVGDSGNTIYF | NA | TRBJ1-3 | TRBV9 | NA
TGTGCCAGCAGCTTAGGCCCTCCTCAGAGCTCTGGAAACACCATATATTTT | CASSLGPPQSSGNTIYF | NA | TRBJ1-3 | TRBV7-2 | NA
TGTGCCAGCAAGGGTAGCGGGAATGTAGCAGATACGCAGTATTTT | CASKGSGNVADTQYF | TRBD2 | TRBJ2-3 | TRBV9 | NA
TGTGCCAGCAGTTACGACAGGCCGAGAGATAATGAAAAACTGTTTTTT | CASSYDRPRDNEKLFF | NA | TRBJ1-4 | TRBV6-5 | NA
TGCGCCAGCAGCCCAGGGTCCGATCAGCCCCAGCATTTT | CASSPGSDQPQHF | NA | TRBJ1-5 | TRBV5-1 | NA
TGCAGCCTTGGGAAGAGCGGGAAACTTGATACGCAGTATTTT | CSLGKSGKLDTQYF | TRBD2 | TRBJ2-3 | TRBV29-1 | NA
TGCGCCAGCAGCTTGGGGGACCCTGTAGCAAAGGTCGCTTTCTTT | CASSLGDPVAKVAFF | NA | TRBJ1-1 | TRBV5-1 | NA
TGTGCCAGCAGCCCCCGACAGGGTGGGGAGCTGTTTTTT | CASSPRQGGELFF | TRBD1 | TRBJ2-2 | TRBV3-1/TRBV3-2 | NA
TGTGCCAGCTCACGCGGTAAGGCAGATACGCAGTATTTT | CASSRGKADTQYF | NA | TRBJ2-3 | TRBV18 | NA
TGTGCCAGCAGTCCAGGACAGGTCCGGAACATTCAGTACTTC | CASSPGQVRNIQYF | TRBD1 | TRBJ2-4 | TRBV28 | NA
TGTGCCAGCAGTGACAGAGCGGGGGGGGTCAATGAGCAGTTCTTC | CASSDRAGGVNEQFF | TRBD2 | TRBJ2-1 | TRBV2 | NA
TGCAGCGCCAAACGGACTAGCGGGGATCGCTCCTACAATGAGCAGTTCTTC | CSAKRTSGDRSYNEQFF | TRBD2 | TRBJ2-1 | TRBV29-1 | NA
TGTGCCAGCAGCTTGTTCCAAGAGACCCAGTACTTC | CASSLFQETQYF | NA | TRBJ2-5 | TRBV5-8 | NA
TGTGCCCTGATTTTGAGTGGAGGAGCTTTCTTT | CALILSGGAFF | NA | TRBJ1-1 | TRBV30 | NA
TGTGCCAGCAGCGTAGGGGGGGGTTGGAATTCACCCCTCCACTTT | CASSVGGGWNSPLHF | NA | TRBJ1-6 | TRBV9 | once
TGTGCCAGCAGCTTGGGGGCAGGGGCCGGGGGCTACACCTTC | CASSLGAGAGGYTF | NA | TRBJ1-2 | TRBV13 | NA
TGTGCCAGCAGTGCTCAGACAGCTATTTATGGCTACACCTTC | CASSAQTAIYGYTF | NA | TRBJ1-2 | TRBV28 | NA
TGTGCCAGCAGTTTAGAGTGGGGTGAGCAGTTCTTC | CASSLEWGEQFF | NA | TRBJ2-1 | TRBV28 | NA
TGTGCCAGCAGCCAAGAGGACAGCCCCACTGAAGCTTTCTTT | CASSQEDSPTEAFF | NA | TRBJ1-1 | TRBV3-1/TRBV3-2 | NA
TGTGCCACCAGCAGATACACCACTGAAGCTTTCTTT | CATSRYTTEAFF | NA | TRBJ1-1 | TRBV15 | NA
TGTGCCAGCAACCGAGAGAGCAATCAGCCCCAGCATTTT | CASNRESNQPQHF | NA | TRBJ1-5 | TRBV28 | once
TGTGCCAGTAGTAGCGGGAGGGCCTACAATGAGCAGTTCTTC | CASSSGRAYNEQFF | TRBD2 | TRBJ2-1 | TRBV19 | NA
TGTGCCAGCAGTTTCCCCGGGGTTAGGGATGGCTACACCTTC | CASSFPGVRDGYTF | NA | TRBJ1-2 | TRBV28 | NA
TGTGCCAGCATGGACAGGGGGCCCGGGGAGCTGTTTTTT | CASMDRGPGELFF | TRBD1 | TRBJ2-2 | TRBV6-6 | NA